This T cell receptor (beta chain) emerged from a study of T-cell reconstitution after alpha-beta-depleted transplantation in children. This clonotype occurred many times. Construction of the TCRbeta library involved unique molecular identifiers. TCRdb fed the PCR reads into MiXCR, producing one record per CDR3 protein. The sample consists of more than 150,000 distinct CDR3 sequences, less than 8% of them appearing once. CDR3 size: 15 residues. The J segment lost 1 base and the V segment lost 5 bases, leaving 4 bases of the junction unmatched. CDR1 and CDR2 (germline): DFQATT, SNEGSKA (reference sequence).

This sequence joins TRBV20-1 and TRBJ2-3; 12 nucleotides agree with TRBD2. The source is a human donor who donated a stem cell graft to a child with Wiskott-Aldrich syndrome. The starting material was PBMCs from the stem cell graft donor, obtained from the stem cell graft. The CDR3 sequence is CSAGLAGWGTDTQYF. As DNA, the CDR3 is TGCAGTGCTGGACTAGCGGGATGGGGCACAGATACGCAGTATTTT.